The next 16 T cell receptor beta chains were all read from a single sample in a study of T cell repertoires in cytomegalovirus infection. TCRdb fed the reads into MiXCR, producing one record per CDR3 protein. The sample contains around 300,000 distinct CDR3 sequences, about 20% of which appear only once. These receptors have no known antigen. Sequenced material: cultured PBMCs, taken from culture after CMV antigen stimulation. Every receptor here comes from a human donor in good health (CMV status not recorded). Some clones in this sample may be carry-over from other donors' samples.

This clonotype was recorded at least ten times. This chain connects TRBV6-2 or TRBV6-3 to TRBJ2-5, with D maybe TRBD1 (5 bases). CDR3 length: 19 residues. Germline loops: CDR1 MNHEY, CDR2 SVGEGT. V lost 5 bases to trimming and J lost 5 bases, with 30 bases between them. CDR3 DNA: TGTGCCAGCAGTACCAATCAGGGCCCGGCGGAACACGATATCGAGACCCAGTACTTC. Its protein is CASSTNQGPAEHDIETQYF.

V gene TRBV10-3 combines with J gene TRBJ2-3; the match to TRBD1 covers 8 bases. With V trimmed by 6 bases and J by 6 bases, 8 bases remained unmatched. From germline, CDR1 is ENHRY and CDR2 SYGVKD. The CDR3 has 14 amino acids. CDR3 coding DNA: TGTGCCATCAGCAAGACAGGGGACGGGGATACGCAGTATTTT. This encodes CAISKTGDGDTQYF.

This clonotype turned up a few times. The chain joins TRBV19 to TRBJ2-2; D gene ambiguous. Trimming shortened V by 10 bases and J by 4 bases, and 16 bases separated the two germline ends. There are 14 residues in the CDR3. Looked up from germline, CDR1 is LNHDA and CDR2 is SQIVND (reference sequence). The CDR3 DNA reads TGTGCCACCCTAGGCAGGACCACCACCGGGGAGCTGTTTTTT. This translates into CATLGRTTTGELFF.

This clonotype was observed a handful of times. V is TRBV6-2 or TRBV6-3 and J is TRBJ1-2; D call uncertain. Germline CDR1 MNHEY, CDR2 SVGEGT. The germline V and J ends were trimmed by 2 bases and 3 bases, with 10 bases remaining between them. The CDR3 is made up of 14 amino acids. CDR3 amino acids: CASSYGGGYYGYTF. Written as DNA, the CDR3 is TGTGCCAGCAGTTACGGAGGAGGATACTATGGCTACACCTTC.

The chain employs TRBV5-1 and TRBJ1-2; no clear D gene. The V and J ends lost 4 bases and 5 bases respectively, with 12 bases between them. The CDR3 runs to 13 residues. CDR1 and CDR2 from the germline V gene are SGHRS and YFSETQ. CDR3 loop: CASSPPNPYGYTF. CDR3 bases: TGCGCCAGCAGCCCGCCCAACCCTTATGGCTACACCTTC.

This clonotype was found a few times. This chain uses TRBV20-1 with TRBJ2-5; no definite D call. In germline, CDR1 is DFQATT, CDR2 SNEGSKA (reference sequence). The V end lost 3 bases, the J end lost 4 bases, and 12 bases lay between the germline ends. This CDR3 has 13 residues. CDR3 coding DNA: TGCAGTGCTAGCAGTGGGTCTCGAGAGACCCAGTACTTC. Translation gives CSASSGSRETQYF.

The chain joins TRBV12-3 or TRBV12-4 to TRBJ2-7; 7 bases align to TRBD1. Trimming cost V 5 bases and J 1 base; bases outside gene matches: 8. The CDR3 runs to 15 residues. The CDR3 nucleotides read TGTGCCAGCAGTCTCCGGGACAGCGATTCCTACGAGCAGTACGTC. This sequence encodes CASSLRDSDSYEQYV.

The rearrangement joins TRBV28 to TRBJ1-5, with 8 bases identical to TRBD1. Germline loops: CDR1 MDHEN, CDR2 SYDVKM. V shed 4 bases and J 7 bases; nucleotides not matched to a gene: 6. This CDR3 comprises 14 residues. The DNA of the CDR3 is TGTGCCAGCAGTTCAGGACAGGGTAAACAGCCCCAGCATTTT. It specifies CASSSGQGKQPQHF. Using reference TRBV28 and TRBJ1-5 for the parts outside the CDR3, the full variable domain is DVKVTQSSRYLVKRTGEKVFLECVQDMDHENMFWYRQDPGLGLRLIYFSYDVKMKEKGDIPEGYSVSREKKERFSLILESASTNQTSMYLCASSSGQGKQPQHFGDGTRLSIL.

This clonotype was detected many times. The rearrangement uses TRBV12-3 or TRBV12-4 and TRBJ2-1, with D possibly TRBD2 on 6 matching bases. CDR3 length: 13 amino acids. Trimming stripped 7 bases from V and 5 bases from J, with 12 bases between. CDR3 sequence: CASTRDLHNEQFF. The CDR3 coding sequence is TGTGCCAGCACCCGGGACTTACACAATGAGCAGTTCTTC.

This chain connects TRBV6-5 to TRBJ2-2, with TRBD1 matching 9 bases. CDR1 and CDR2 (germline): MNHEY, SVGAGI. Trimming removed 8 bases from V and 4 bases from J; junction bases left unmatched: 5. The CDR3 has 14 residues. The CDR3 DNA is TGTGCCAGCGGACAGGGGCGTTTCACCGGGGAGCTGTTTTTT. This codes for CASGQGRFTGELFF.

V gene TRBV20-1 combines with J gene TRBJ2-3, with 7 bases that match TRBD2. The trim removed 5 bases at V and 8 bases at J, leaving 4 bases unmatched. CDR1 is DFQATT and CDR2 is SNEGSKA in the germline V gene (reference sequence). The CDR3 contains 11 residues. The CDR3 region has the DNA TGCAGTGCTGATCGGGGGGTTACGCAGTATTTT. Protein sequence: CSADRGVTQYF.

The CDR3, as DNA: TGTGCCAGCAGTCTCTGGACAGGGATGGCTGGAAACACCATATATTTT. Translation gives CASSLWTGMAGNTIYF. This rearrangement joins TRBV12-3 or TRBV12-4 to TRBJ1-3; 8 positions match TRBD1. With V trimmed by 5 bases and J by 2 bases, 8 bases remained unmatched. This CDR3 comprises 16 residues.

This clonotype was seen many times. The rearrangement joins TRBV7-2 to TRBJ1-5; 7 bases are a match to TRBD1. Per germline, CDR1 SGHTA and CDR2 FQGNSA. V lost 4 bases to trimming and J lost 7 bases; unmatched junction nucleotides: 4. This CDR3 is 13 amino acids long. The CDR3 region is CASSSDRAQPQHF. For the CDR3, the DNA is TGTGCCAGCAGCTCCGACAGGGCCCAGCCCCAGCATTTT.

This clonotype has at least ten counts. The chain has TRBV7-8 and TRBJ2-7; D is uncertain. This CDR3 comprises 14 residues. V dropped 5 bases and J dropped 4 bases, with 15 bases sitting between them. Germline CDR1 reads SGHVS; CDR2 reads FQNEAQ. The CDR3 here is CASSQNSPDYEQYV. CDR3 in DNA: TGTGCCAGCAGCCAGAATAGTCCAGATTACGAGCAGTACGTC.

This clonotype was seen more than once but under ten times. The rearrangement uses TRBV12-3 or TRBV12-4 and TRBJ2-6, with a weak D call TRBD2 (5 bases). The V gene lost 4 bases and the J gene lost 2 bases, with 9 bases spanning the gap. This CDR3 has 15 residues. CDR3 amino acids: CASSYPEAGANVLTF. The DNA for the CDR3 is TGTGCCAGCAGTTACCCGGAGGCTGGGGCCAACGTCCTGACTTTC.

This clonotype is medium-sized in the sample. The rearrangement links TRBV9 to TRBJ2-5, with TRBD2 identical over 9 bases. The CDR3 loop spans 15 amino acids. CDR1 SGDLS and CDR2 YYNGEE come from the germline V gene. J was trimmed by 5 bases and V by 0 bases; bases with no gene match: 5. The CDR3, as DNA: TGTGCCAGCAGCGTAGGTAGCGGGAGAGGGGAGACCCAGTACTTC. Its translation: CASSVGSGRGETQYF.